The 32 T cell receptor beta chains below all came from one sample that was sequenced in a study of shared clonotypes between healthy human individuals. Naive CD8 cells lacked CD45RO and underwent positive selection for CCR7, leaving out terminally differentiated effector memory CD45RA+ cells. This table comes from immunoSEQ multiplex PCR, and its TCRdb copy is limited to in-frame clones, with some not included. Here the sample spans approximately 810,000 clones, 90% to 95% being singletons. Source material: naive CD8+ T cells sorted from blood. These receptors originate from a man under 40 in good health.

The chain couples TRBV5-4 to TRBJ2-7, with D possibly matching TRBD1 (8 bases). V lost 0 bases and J 6 bases, leaving 13 bases between the germline ends. Germline CDR1 is SGHNT and CDR2 is YYREEE (reference sequence). The length of the CDR3 is 14 residues. The chain's CDR3 is CASSLVTGGGEQYF. DNA for the CDR3: TGTGCCAGCAGCTTGGTTACAGGGGGGGGCGAGCAGTACTTC.

Here the CDR3 reads CASSPRAVRTEAFF. In DNA form, the CDR3 reads TGTGCCAGCAGTCCCAGGGCCGTCCGGACTGAAGCTTTCTTT. The gene calls are TRBV7-6 and TRBJ1-1; the D gene is possibly TRBD1 (5 bases). V was trimmed by 6 bases and J by 5 bases, leaving 16 bases between them. The CDR3 is made up of 14 amino acids. The germline V gene has CDR1 SGHVS and CDR2 FNYEAQ.

The chain couples TRBV19 to TRBJ2-7; 9 nucleotides line up with TRBD2. The V and J ends lost 5 bases and 2 bases, in that order; junction bases with no gene match: 7. Germline V gives CDR1 LNHDA, CDR2 SQIVND (reference sequence). This CDR3 spans 15 amino acids. The CDR3 DNA reads TGTGCCAGTAGTGCCAGTAGCGGGAGAACCTACGAGCAGTACTTC. Amino acid sequence: CASSASSGRTYEQYF. The full variable domain, with the rest looked up from reference TRBV19 and TRBJ2-7, is DGGITQSPKYLFRKEGQNVTLSCEQNLNHDAMYWYRQDPGQGLRLIYYSQIVNDFQKGDIAEGYSVSREKKESFPLTVTSAQKNPTAFYLCASSASSGRTYEQYFGPGTRLTVT.

The chain joins TRBV28 to TRBJ2-7, with no clear D. Germline CDR1 is MDHEN and CDR2 is SYDVKM. The CDR3 is 13 amino acids. V was clipped by 6 bases and J by 3 bases, with 12 bases between them. The CDR3 sequence: CASSHRFLYEQYF. The CDR3 DNA reads TGTGCCAGCAGCCATCGTTTCCTCTACGAGCAGTACTTC.

In DNA, the CDR3 is TGTGCCATCTGGAACGGCCAGGGGCTCACTGAAGCTTTCTTT. Its translation: CAIWNGQGLTEAFF. The chain recombines TRBV10-3 with TRBJ1-1, with D possibly TRBD1 on 6 matching bases. V lost 8 bases to trimming and J lost 4 bases, with 17 bases between them. This CDR3 contains 14 residues. Germline loops: CDR1 ENHRY, CDR2 SYGVKD.

The chain uses TRBV11-2 and TRBJ2-2; no clear D. The V end lost 5 bases, the J end lost 6 bases, and 13 bases lay between the germline ends. Per the germline V gene, CDR1 is SGHAT and CDR2 is FQNNGV. This CDR3 is built from 14 residues. The CDR3 DNA is TGTGCCAGCAGCCACCCGTGGGGTTCCGGGGAGCTGTTTTTT. Protein sequence: CASSHPWGSGELFF.

This clone turned up a few times. The rearrangement uses TRBV13 and TRBJ2-1, with D possibly TRBD1 on 6 matching bases. Between the trimmed V and J ends, which lost 4 bases and 6 bases, there was a span of 10 bases. The germline V gene has CDR1 PRHDT and CDR2 FYEKMQ (reference sequence). The CDR3 is 13 amino acids. The CDR3 region is CASSSTGFNEQFF. CDR3 nucleotides: TGTGCCAGCAGCTCAACAGGGTTCAATGAGCAGTTCTTC.

The rearrangement joins TRBV10-2 to TRBJ1-1; TRBD1 aligns across 10 bases. Germline CDR1 and CDR2: WSHSY and SAAADI. V shed 8 bases and J 4 bases; nucleotides not matched to a gene: 10. The CDR3 spans 15 residues. The CDR3 loop reads CASCPTGGGFTEAFF. The CDR3 coding sequence is TGCGCCAGCTGCCCGACAGGGGGCGGTTTCACTGAAGCTTTCTTT.

A note on this clone: In the same sample, other DNA sequences code for this CDR3. The rearrangement uses TRBV27 and TRBJ1-5; D ambiguous. Germline CDR1 reads MNHEY; CDR2 reads SMNVEV (reference sequence). Between the trimmed V and J ends, which lost 0 bases and 1 base, there was a span of 4 bases. CDR3 length: 14 residues. CDR3 sequence: CASSLSRSNQPQHF. The CDR3 nucleotides read TGTGCCAGCAGTTTATCGAGGAGCAATCAGCCCCAGCATTTT.

V usage is TRBV15 and J usage is TRBJ2-5; no clear D. Trimming pared 5 bases from V and 5 bases from J, leaving 15 bases between. CDR3 length: 14 residues. Germline V lookup: CDR1 LNHNV, CDR2 YYDKDF (reference sequence). The CDR3: CATSGYLLEETQYF. The CDR3 DNA sequence: TGTGCCACCAGCGGCTACCTACTGGAGGAGACCCAGTACTTC.

The chain has TRBV28 and TRBJ1-2; a possible D gene is TRBD1 (5 bases). Trimming left V 3 bases short and J 4 bases short, with 21 bases between. This CDR3 is built from 17 residues. Germline CDR1 and CDR2: MDHEN and SYDVKM. The CDR3 reads CASSFFPFGRAVYGYTF. CDR3 nucleotide sequence: TGTGCCAGCAGTTTTTTCCCTTTTGGCAGGGCGGTCTATGGCTACACCTTC.

CDR3 amino acids: CASSQDQTVSPEAFF. The DNA of the CDR3 is TGCGCCAGCAGCCAAGACCAAACGGTCTCCCCTGAAGCTTTCTTT. J is TRBJ1-1 and V is TRBV4-1; D is uncertain. The CDR3 spans 15 residues. V lost 0 bases to trimming and J lost 6 bases, with 14 bases between them. Germline values: CDR1 MGHRA, CDR2 YSYEKL.

J is TRBJ2-3 and V is TRBV10-1; maybe TRBD2 (6 bases). CDR1 is WNHNN, CDR2 SYGVQD, per germline (reference sequence). V was cut by 3 bases and J by 0 bases, with 10 bases left in between. This CDR3 comprises 15 residues. The chain's CDR3 is CASSDSLASTDTQYF. CDR3 in DNA: TGCGCCAGCAGTGATTCGCTAGCGAGCACAGATACGCAGTATTTT.

V is TRBV6-6 and J is TRBJ2-7, with D perhaps being TRBD1 or TRBD2 (5 bases each). This CDR3 region has 16 residues. Trimming took 2 bases from V and 0 from J, leaving 14 bases between them. Germline V gene data show CDR1 as MNHNY and CDR2 as SVGAGI (reference sequence). In DNA, the CDR3 is TGTGCCAGCAGTTACGGGACGCCCCGATACTCCTACGAGCAGTACTTC. This translates into CASSYGTPRYSYEQYF.

The chain joins TRBV29-1 to TRBJ1-2; D gene ambiguous. Germline assignment: CDR1 SQVTM and CDR2 ANQGSEA. The CDR3 covers 12 residues. V was shortened by 7 bases and J by 2 bases, with 11 bases between the two germline ends. CDR3 coding DNA: TGCAGCGACCGGAGTGTAAACTATGGCTACACCTTC. Its translation: CSDRSVNYGYTF.

This chain links TRBV28 with TRBJ2-3; 8 bases are a match to TRBD2. The germline CDR1 and CDR2 sequences are MDHEN and SYDVKM. This CDR3 contains 15 residues. V lost 1 base and J lost 3; bases outside the gene matches: 3. The CDR3 coding sequence is TGTGCCAGCAGTTTATCGTTAGCGGGAACAGATACGCAGTATTTT. Amino acid sequence: CASSLSLAGTDTQYF.

In the case of this clone: Other nucleotide sequences from this sample produce the same CDR3. The chain couples TRBV7-9 to TRBJ2-3; no firm D call. This CDR3 comprises 13 residues. V was clipped by 3 bases and J by 2 bases, with 6 bases between them. From germline, CDR1 is SEHNR and CDR2 FQNEAQ (reference sequence). CDR3 in amino acids: CASSLANTDTQYF. DNA for the CDR3: TGTGCCAGCAGCTTGGCTAACACAGATACGCAGTATTTT.

The rearrangement joins TRBV29-1 to TRBJ1-2, with no clear D. Looked up from germline, CDR1 is SQVTM and CDR2 is ANQGSEA. This CDR3 has 13 residues. V lost 3 bases and J 8 bases, leaving 16 bases between the germline ends. CDR3 DNA sequence: TGCAGCGTTGATGTAACCGGTTCGTACGGCTACACCTTC. Protein: CSVDVTGSYGYTF.

The genes are TRBV11-3 and TRBJ2-1; D uncertain. Trimming took 2 bases from V and 6 from J, leaving 8 bases between them. The length of the CDR3 is 13 residues. Per the germline V gene, CDR1 is SGHNT and CDR2 is YENEEA. The CDR3 nucleotides are TGTGCCAGCAGCTTACGTCAGCGCAATGAGCAGTTCTTC. Translated, it gives CASSLRQRNEQFF.

The rearrangement uses TRBV7-9 and TRBJ1-5; D perhaps matches TRBD1 (5 bases). The CDR3 runs to 12 residues. Deletions cut 5 bases from V and 6 bases from J, with 8 bases between. Germline-derived CDR1 and CDR2 are SEHNR and FQNEAQ (reference sequence). The CDR3 nucleotides are TGTGCCAGCAGCGAGGACACTCAGCCCCAGCATTTT. Its translation is CASSEDTQPQHF.

This clone has just a few counts. A much bigger clone sits one base away, suggesting this may be a read error. The sample carries other DNA sequences with the same CDR3. The chain joins TRBV27 to TRBJ2-5; a possible D gene is TRBD1 (6 bases). CDR3 length: 14 amino acids. The germline CDR1 and CDR2 sequences are MNHEY and SMNVEV (reference sequence). Between the trimmed V and J ends, which lost 1 base and 3 bases, there was a span of 9 bases. In DNA, the CDR3 is TGTGCCAGCAGTTTATTGGGGGCGGAAGAGACCCAGTACTTC. It yields the protein CASSLLGAEETQYF.

The chain joins TRBV11-2 to TRBJ2-3, with 11 bases identical to TRBD2. CDR1 and CDR2 (germline): SGHAT, FQNNGV. V shed 2 bases and J 4 bases; nucleotides not matched to a gene: 8. The CDR3 is 17 residues long. The CDR3 coding sequence is TGTGCCAGCAGCTTACGGGTAGCGGGAGGGCCGTCAGATACGCAGTATTTT. Translated, it gives CASSLRVAGGPSDTQYF.

V gene TRBV27 combines with J gene TRBJ2-3; D unresolved. Looked up from germline, CDR1 is MNHEY and CDR2 is SMNVEV (reference sequence). This CDR3 is built from 11 residues. V lost 6 bases and J 6 bases, leaving 7 bases between the germline ends. CDR3 region: CASSHGDTQYF. In DNA form, the CDR3 reads TGTGCCAGCAGCCATGGGGATACGCAGTATTTT.

CDR3: CASSLLERGETQYF. CDR3 in DNA: TGTGCCAGCAGCTTACTGGAGCGTGGGGAGACCCAGTACTTC. The rearrangement links TRBV7-6 to TRBJ2-5; D gene unclear. The V and J ends lost 2 bases and 5 bases respectively, with 12 bases between them. Germline assignment: CDR1 SGHVS and CDR2 FNYEAQ. This CDR3 spans 14 amino acids.

In its sample, this clone was seen once. The V call is TRBV30, the J call TRBJ2-5; 11 bases align to TRBD2. Germline V gene data show CDR1 as GTSNPN and CDR2 as SVGIG (reference sequence). CDR3 size: 14 residues. V was pared by 5 bases and J by 2 bases, with 4 bases of the junction left unmatched. DNA for the CDR3: TGTGCCTGGGCGGGACTAGCGGCACAAGAGACCCAGTACTTC. Encoded protein: CAWAGLAAQETQYF.

The chain carries TRBV11-2 and TRBJ1-4, with 7 bases that match TRBD1. V gave up 1 base and J gave up 8 bases; unmatched junction bases: 10. CDR3 length: 16 residues. Germline V lookup: CDR1 SGHAT, CDR2 FQNNGV. The CDR3 loop is CASSLGGTATLEKLFF. In nucleotides, the CDR3 is TGTGCCAGCAGCTTAGGAGGGACAGCGACGTTGGAAAAACTGTTTTTT.

V usage is TRBV28 and J usage is TRBJ2-1; 7 nucleotides agree with TRBD2. V lost 6 bases, J lost 7 bases, and 12 bases stayed unmatched. Germline V gene sequence: CDR1 MDHEN, CDR2 SYDVKM. CDR3 length: 15 amino acids. The DNA of the CDR3 is TGTGCCAGCAGGGGGGGGAAGTCCGGGTGGAATGAGCAGTTCTTC. This translates into CASRGGKSGWNEQFF.

This rearrangement joins TRBV2 to TRBJ2-7; TRBD2 matches at 8 bases. V lost 7 bases, J lost 2 bases, and 4 bases stayed unmatched. From germline, CDR1 is SNHLY and CDR2 FYNNEI. The CDR3 spans 13 residues. The CDR3 DNA sequence: TGTGCCAGCATCGGCGGGAGGACCTACGAGCAGTACTTC. Translated: CASIGGRTYEQYF.

The J gene is TRBJ2-5, the V gene TRBV5-1; TRBD1 agrees at 10 bases. Trimming cost V 5 bases and J 4 bases; bases outside gene matches: 14. This CDR3 is built from 17 residues. Germline V lookup: CDR1 SGHRS, CDR2 YFSETQ. The CDR3 DNA follows: TGCGCCAGCAGAAATTGGCCCGGACAGGGGGGGAGAGAGACCCAGTACTTC. The encoded protein is CASRNWPGQGGRETQYF.

This clone was picked up one time. The chain recombines TRBV18 with TRBJ2-1; TRBD1 matches at 7 bases. Germline assignment: CDR1 KGHSH and CDR2 LQKENI. This CDR3 contains 14 residues. V trimming: 6 bases; J trimming: 8 bases; junction bases outside the gene matches: 10. The CDR3, as DNA: TGTGCCAGCTCCATCGCACAGGGGATCGATGAGCAGTTCTTC. Protein sequence: CASSIAQGIDEQFF.

The J gene is TRBJ2-7, the V gene TRBV2, with TRBD1 matching 9 bases. J gave up 2 bases and V 3 bases, and 5 bases lay outside the gene matches. Looked up from germline, CDR1 is SNHLY and CDR2 is FYNNEI. CDR3 length: 15 amino acids. DNA for the CDR3: TGTGCCAGCAGTGACCCCGGGACAGGGACCTACGAGCAGTACTTC. Amino acids: CASSDPGTGTYEQYF.

Turning to this clone: The same CDR3 also results from other DNA sequences found in this sample. The gene calls are TRBV27 and TRBJ2-2, with D uncertain. The CDR3 has 12 residues. Trimming took 6 bases from V and 2 from J, leaving 4 bases between them. Germline V gene data show CDR1 as MNHEY and CDR2 as SMNVEV (reference sequence). The CDR3 DNA is TGTGCCAGCAGACTAAACACCGGGGAGCTGTTTTTT. It translates to CASRLNTGELFF.